The next 20 T cell receptor beta chains were all read from a single sample in a study of CD8+CD57+ T cells in acquired aplastic anemia. Patients who underwent sequencing had shown CD8+CD57+ cell expansion by flow cytometry. It was genomic DNA that served as the template for profiling TCR beta VDJ and CDR3. TCRdb independently ran MiXCR on the reads; one entry per CDR3 protein. The sample lists 270,000 or so distinct CDR3 sequences, approximately 82% occurring once. Input material: sorted CD4+, CD8+, or CD8+CD57+ T cells (not recorded which) from PBMCs. Receptor source: a human donor with aplastic anemia.

As regards this clonotype: One end of the junction fails to match germline, which may point to a read error. The chain employs TRBV7-2 and TRBJ2-7, with 7 bases aligning to TRBD1. Germline lookup yields CDR1 SGHTA and CDR2 FQGNSA. The CDR3 sequence is 14 residues long. CDR3 residues: CARSSTGPPYEQYF. CDR3 DNA sequence: TGTGCCAGAAGCTCGACAGGGCCCCCCTACGAGCAGTACTTC.

This clonotype was seen only a few times. The V and J genes are TRBV7-8 and TRBJ1-1; weak D call: TRBD1 (5 bases). V was pared by 0 bases and J by 5 bases, with 7 bases between. Germline-derived CDR1 and CDR2 are SGHVS and FQNEAQ. The CDR3 runs 13 residues. CDR3 DNA: TGTGCCAGCAGCTTAGCTCAGGGTACTGAAGCTTTCTTT. Translating gives CASSLAQGTEAFF.

The gene calls are TRBV27 and TRBJ2-7; 10 bases align to TRBD1. J lost 3 bases, V lost 6 bases, and 5 bases had no gene match. This CDR3 comprises 14 residues. The germline CDR1 and CDR2 sequences are MNHEY and SMNVEV (reference sequence). The CDR3, as DNA: TGTGCCAGCAGGGGACAGGGGAAGGGCTACGAGCAGTACTTC. This sequence encodes CASRGQGKGYEQYF.

J is TRBJ2-5 and V is TRBV7-9, with a weak D call TRBD1 (5 bases). There are 14 residues in the CDR3. CDR1 and CDR2 (germline): SEHNR, FQNEAQ (reference sequence). V was clipped by 10 bases and J by 5 bases, with 20 bases between them. The CDR3 loop is CATTIGRVHETQYF. CDR3 nucleotides: TGTGCCACCACCATAGGCAGGGTCCACGAGACCCAGTACTTC.

This clonotype was seen more than once but under ten times. V and J are TRBV15 and TRBJ2-2; D is unresolved. Deletions cut 2 bases from V and 1 base from J, with 8 bases between. The CDR3 is 15 amino acids. The germline CDR1 and CDR2 sequences are LNHNV and YYDKDF (reference sequence). The CDR3 nucleotides are TGTGCCACCAGCAGACCCCCGCTGAACACCGGGGAGCTGTTTTTT. It yields the protein CATSRPPLNTGELFF.

The chain joins TRBV5-6 to TRBJ1-2; D call uncertain. Germline V CDR1 and CDR2: SGHDT, YYEEEE. The CDR3 extends over 15 amino acids. Trimming removed 1 base at V and 3 bases at J, with 13 bases between. This chain's CDR3 is CASSLPRTCDYGYTF. CDR3 nucleotides: TGTGCCAGCAGCTTGCCTAGGACTTGCGACTATGGCTACACCTTC.

This clonotype was seen only once. The chain employs TRBV29-1 and TRBJ1-1; 7 bases agree with TRBD1. The V gene end was trimmed by 5 bases and the J gene end by 4 bases; junction bases not matched to a gene: 7. Germline values: CDR1 SQVTM, CDR2 ANQGSEA. The CDR3 contains 13 residues. The CDR3 protein is CSVIQGVGTEAFF. CDR3 coding DNA: TGCAGCGTTATTCAGGGGGTTGGCACTGAAGCTTTCTTT.

As for this clonotype: One junction end does not reproduce the germline sequence, and a read error may be involved. The chain employs TRBV7-9 and TRBJ2-2; a weak D match, TRBD1 (5 bases). The CDR3 covers 15 residues. Germline V CDR1 and CDR2: SEHNR, FQNEAQ (reference sequence). CDR3 region: CASSSPRQPTGELFF. In DNA form, the CDR3 reads TGTGCCAGCAGTTCTCCGAGACAGCCCACCGGCGAGCTGTTTTTT.

This sequence joins TRBV15 and TRBJ1-5; 7 bases map to TRBD1. Germline CDR1 is LNHNV and CDR2 is YYDKDF (reference sequence). V lost 5 bases, J lost 6 bases, and 7 bases stayed unmatched. The CDR3 consists of 14 residues. CDR3 residues: CATSEDRASQPQHF. The CDR3 DNA sequence: TGTGCCACCAGCGAAGACAGGGCGAGTCAGCCCCAGCATTTT.

The chain employs TRBV15 and TRBJ2-2; D gene uncertain. Trimming took 0 bases from V and 16 from J, leaving 18 bases between them. The CDR3 covers 14 residues. Germline V gene sequence: CDR1 LNHNV, CDR2 YYDKDF (reference sequence). CDR3 in DNA: TGTGCCACCAGCAGAGATAGCCAGCTAGAGGCCCAGTTTTTT. Amino acids: CATSRDSQLEAQFF.

V and J are TRBV10-3 and TRBJ1-5, with TRBD1 as a possible D gene (6 bases). CDR1 is ENHRY and CDR2 is SYGVKD in the germline V gene. V was trimmed by 6 bases and J by 9 bases, leaving 15 bases between them. The CDR3 sequence is 13 residues long. The DNA of the CDR3 is TGTGCCATCAGACCGGACAGTTCTGGGCCCCAGCATTTT. Translation: CAIRPDSSGPQHF.

Concerning this clonotype itself: The germline gene is not matched at one end of the junction; a read error may be the cause. The rearrangement joins TRBV7-3 to TRBJ1-2, with D unclear. Per germline, CDR1 SGHTA and CDR2 FQGTGA. This CDR3 comprises 13 residues. The CDR3 is CASSQDRAGGYPF. CDR3 nucleotide sequence: TGCGCCAGCAGCCAAGACCGAGCAGGTGGTTACCCCTTC.

A word on this clonotype: A read error may account for a junction end that differs from germline. The chain combines TRBV9 with TRBJ2-3; D call uncertain. This CDR3 has 13 residues. Per germline, CDR1 SGDLS and CDR2 YYNGEE. The CDR3 DNA sequence: TGTGCCAGCAGCGAAGAGGCTGATTATGGCTACACCTTT. It is translated as CASSEEADYGYTF.

Comment on this clonotype: Germline is not matched at one junction end, which may reflect a read error. The genes are TRBV7-8 and TRBJ1-1; D gene ambiguous. There are 15 residues in the CDR3. CDR1 and CDR2 from the germline V gene are SGHVS and FQNEAQ. The CDR3 sequence: CASSLDGRPDTEDFF. As DNA, the CDR3 is TGTGCCAGCAGCTTAGATGGGAGACCCGACACGGAAGATTTCTTT. Complete variable domain (other parts from reference TRBV7-8 and TRBJ1-1): GAGVSQSPRYKVAKRGQDVALRCDPISGHVSLFWYQQALGQGPEFLTYFQNEAQLDKSGLPSDRFFAERPEGSVSTLKIQRTQQEDSAVYLCASSLDGRPDTEDFFGQGTRLTVV.

On this clonotype: This could be a read error, since a much larger clone is one nucleotide away. The rearrangement links TRBV5-6 to TRBJ2-5, with a possible D match to TRBD2 (5 bases). CDR1 is SGHDT and CDR2 is YYEEEE in the germline V gene. V was clipped by 4 bases and J by 2 bases, with 12 bases between them. The length of the CDR3 is 14 residues. This CDR3 is CASSMEREQETQYF. CDR3 nucleotide sequence: TGTGCCAGCAGCATGGAGAGGGAGCAAGAGACCCAGTACTTC.

This rearrangement joins TRBV9 to TRBJ2-7; 9 nucleotides agree with TRBD1. Germline V gene sequence: CDR1 SGDLS, CDR2 YYNGEE. The CDR3 runs to 13 residues. The junction had 5 bases not matched to a gene; V was cut back by 4 bases and J by 6 bases. The CDR3 DNA follows: TGTGCCAGCAGCCCTACGGACAGGGGCGAGCAGTACTTC. It is translated as CASSPTDRGEQYF.

In the case of this clonotype: At one boundary the junction diverges from the germline segment, which might be a read error. The rearrangement uses TRBV9 and TRBJ2-7; TRBD2 matches at 10 bases. The CDR3 loop spans 11 amino acids. The V gene's germline CDR1 is SGDLS and CDR2 YYNGEE. CDR3 in amino acids: CASKLAGEQYF. CDR3 DNA: TGCGCCAGCAAACTAGCGGGGGAGCAGTACTTC.

The rearrangement uses TRBV2 and TRBJ1-1; D may be TRBD1 (5 bases). This CDR3 region has 14 residues. V was pared by 5 bases and J by 4 bases, with 14 bases between. Germline CDR1 and CDR2: SNHLY and FYNNEI. CDR3 loop: CASSKTGHPTEAFF. In DNA, the CDR3 is TGTGCCAGCAGTAAGACCGGACATCCCACTGAAGCTTTCTTT.

The chain is built from TRBV7-3 and TRBJ2-1; the D gene is possibly TRBD2 (7 bases). Between the trimmed V and J ends, which lost 5 bases and 11 bases, there was a span of 25 bases. The V gene's germline CDR1 is SGHTA and CDR2 FQGTGA. The CDR3 contains 16 residues. The CDR3 sequence: CASSGRGGFGQDQQFF. The CDR3 DNA sequence: TGTGCCAGCAGCGGGAGGGGGGGGTTCGGTCAGGACCAGCAGTTCTTC.

This rearrangement joins TRBV7-2 to TRBJ1-1; possible D gene TRBD1, 6 bases. This CDR3 contains 13 residues. The germline V gene encodes CDR1 SGHTA and CDR2 FQGNSA. V was cut by 5 bases and J by 10 bases, with 17 bases left in between. CDR3 sequence (DNA): TGTGCCAGCAGCCAAGTTCGCGGGGGCACAGCTTTCTTT. Protein: CASSQVRGGTAFF.